These T cell receptor beta chains were read from a single sample in a study of blood T cell repertoires in COVID-19. The method was immunoSEQ multiplex PCR; TCRdb's version includes in-frame clones alone and lacks a portion of them. The sample comprises more than 90,000 clones, roughly 72% of which are singletons, and approximately 23% rests with the top ten. The sequenced material came from peripheral blood. The receptors come from a woman aged 55-70 years in a cohort sampled during active or convalescent COVID-19. CDR3s include the opening cysteine and the closing phenylalanine or tryptophan. D genes are given only for firm matches. Not every row has a clone size; where given, it reads once, few, many or a size class.

>.|.|TRBV2|TRBJ1-5
CASSALQGGSNQPQHF
TGTGCCAGCAGTGCCCTACAGGGTGGGAGCAATCAGCCCCAGCATTTT
>.|medium-sized|TRBV9|TRBJ2-7
CASSLRRDTYEQYF
TGTGCCAGCAGTCTTAGACGGGACACCTACGAGCAGTACTTC
>TRBD2|.|TRBV7-3|TRBJ2-7
CASKVSRSSGEQYF
TGTGCCAGTAAAGTAAGCCGGTCTAGCGGCGAGCAGTACTTC
>TRBD1|.|TRBV27|TRBJ1-2
CASSERQGSYGYTF
TGTGCCAGCAGTGAACGACAGGGAAGCTATGGCTACACCTTC
>.|.|TRBV28|TRBJ2-2
CASSFTGQGKDGELFF
TGTGCCAGCAGTTTTACCGGGCAGGGGAAGGACGGGGAGCTGTTTTTT
>.|.|TRBV5-1|TRBJ1-1
CASSLALRSTEAFF
TGCGCCAGCAGCTTGGCGCTTCGGAGCACTGAAGCTTTCTTT
>.|.|TRBV19|TRBJ2-7
CASSLRRDYEQYF
TGTGCCAGTAGCCTTCGACGGGACTACGAGCAGTACTTC
>TRBD1|.|TRBV15|TRBJ2-5
CATSGTWDRGSETQYF
TGTGCCACCAGCGGAACCTGGGACAGGGGATCGGAGACCCAGTACTTC
>TRBD1|once|TRBV6-5|TRBJ1-2
CASSRETGVGGYTF
TGTGCCAGCAGCCGCGAAACAGGGGTTGGTGGCTACACCTTC
>TRBD1|.|TRBV6-4|TRBJ2-4
CASSDEGAGGKNIQYF
TGTGCCAGCAGTGATGAGGGGGCTGGGGGCAAAAACATTCAGTACTTC
>.|.|TRBV27|TRBJ1-4
CASSLLGSGEKLFF
TGTGCCAGCAGTTTACTGGGCAGTGGTGAAAAACTGTTTTTT
>TRBD1|.|TRBV19|TRBJ1-5
CASSIGSGGYQPQHF
TGTGCCAGTAGTATCGGTTCAGGGGGCTACCAGCCCCAGCATTTT
>TRBD1|.|TRBV7-2|TRBJ1-6
CASSFGQVYNSPLHF
TGTGCCAGCAGCTTCGGACAGGTTTATAATTCACCCCTCCACTTT
>.|.|TRBV7-2|TRBJ2-2
CASSLVGNRVPGELFF
TGTGCCAGCAGCTTAGTGGGGAACAGGGTACCCGGGGAGCTGTTTTTT
>.|.|TRBV3-1/TRBV3-2|TRBJ1-3
CASSLQGQGGNTIYF
TGTGCCAGCAGCCTACAGGGTCAAGGTGGAAACACCATATATTTT
>TRBD2|many|TRBV5-1|TRBJ2-1
CASSFRTSGGYNEQFF
TGCGCCAGCAGCTTCAGGACTAGCGGTGGGTACAATGAGCAGTTCTTC
>TRBD2|.|TRBV5-8|TRBJ2-3
CASSWPSGGEHTQYF
TGTGCCAGCAGTTGGCCTAGCGGGGGGGAACATACGCAGTATTTT
>TRBD1|few|TRBV7-9|TRBJ2-2
CASSLTGNAAGELFF
TGTGCCAGCAGCCTGACAGGGAATGCCGCCGGGGAGCTGTTTTTT
>TRBD1|.|TRBV6-1|TRBJ2-7
CASSEPNYRGRDAYEQYF
TGTGCCAGCAGTGAACCCAACTACAGGGGACGGGACGCCTACGAGCAGTACTTC
>.|.|TRBV30|TRBJ1-5
CAWSVAHSNQPQHF
TGTGCCTGGAGTGTAGCCCATAGCAATCAGCCCCAGCATTTT
>TRBD1|.|TRBV6-2/TRBV6-3|TRBJ2-1
CASSSTWDRVFF
TGTGCCAGCAGTTCCACTTGGGACAGGGTGTTCTTC
>TRBD2|.|TRBV2|TRBJ2-7
CASSVPGLARYEQYF
TGTGCCAGCAGTGTCCCGGGACTAGCAAGGTACGAGCAGTACTTC
>.|.|TRBV4-3|TRBJ1-4
CASSRGQDRQEKLFF
TGCGCCAGCAGCCGGGGTCAAGATCGACAGGAAAAACTGTTTTTT
>TRBD2|few|TRBV29-1|TRBJ2-1
CSVGGGQGLRNEQFF
TGCAGCGTTGGCGGGGGGCAGGGGCTCCGCAATGAGCAGTTCTTC
>.|.|TRBV18|TRBJ1-2
CASSPDRYNYGYTF
TGTGCCAGCTCACCAGACAGGTACAACTATGGCTACACCTTC